The present entry profiles one T cell receptor beta chain with its context. The target antigen is unknown. The data were taken from a study of cytomegalovirus exposure and HLA in healthy donors. Across the whole study: An early data release held 79 million or so unique TCRs from HLA-typed donors. Study findings and constraints: Testing in vitro showed a few CMV-associated chains specific for CMV antigens.

The PCR employed 60 Vbeta primers together with 13 Jbeta primers. Some clones are missing from TCRdb's copy, which holds only in-frame ones; the method was immunoSEQ multiplex PCR. The sample holds some 200,000 clones, around 80% seen once. This CDR3 region has 18 residues. Germline CDR1 and CDR2: LGHNA and YSLEER. V dropped 4 bases and J dropped 5; count of bases not matched to a gene: 12. What was sequenced was PBMCs. The TCR comes from a woman aged 18-35 years in good health and CMV-seronegative. This chain joins TRBV4-3 and TRBJ2-2; 11 bases agree with TRBD2. DNA for the CDR3: TGCGCCAGCAGCCCCCGAGGGCCCGGGACTAGCGGTACCGGGGAGCTGTTTTTT. Amino acids: CASSPRGPGTSGTGELFF.